This TCR beta chain was obtained from a study of T cells in localized non-small cell lung cancer. Regarding this clone: The antigen remains unidentified.

Method: immunoSEQ multiplex PCR; TCRdb's copy keeps in-frame clones and lacks some. The table lists 1,500 to 2,000 clones, roughly a fifth of them singletons, with over 15% in the top ten. The CDR3 has 14 residues. CDR1 and CDR2 (germline): SGHDN, FVKESK. V lost 4 bases and J lost 5, with 11 bases in between. Two independent pathologists confirmed no atypia in lung taken at least 2 cm from tumor. General observations from the study: Adjacent lung held a median about 57 of the top 100 tumor clones. Among the tissues sampled, uninvolved adjacent lung had the highest T cell clonality, above tumor.

The source of this sequence is a man aged 35-75 years with stage II lung adenocarcinoma. The chain combines TRBV14 with TRBJ2-2; no reliable D call. Specimen: normal lung tissue next to the tumor, collected before any cancer treatment. As DNA, the CDR3 is TGTGCCAGCAGCCTCCGGACGGTTACCGGGGAGCTGTTTTTT. Amino acid sequence: CASSLRTVTGELFF.